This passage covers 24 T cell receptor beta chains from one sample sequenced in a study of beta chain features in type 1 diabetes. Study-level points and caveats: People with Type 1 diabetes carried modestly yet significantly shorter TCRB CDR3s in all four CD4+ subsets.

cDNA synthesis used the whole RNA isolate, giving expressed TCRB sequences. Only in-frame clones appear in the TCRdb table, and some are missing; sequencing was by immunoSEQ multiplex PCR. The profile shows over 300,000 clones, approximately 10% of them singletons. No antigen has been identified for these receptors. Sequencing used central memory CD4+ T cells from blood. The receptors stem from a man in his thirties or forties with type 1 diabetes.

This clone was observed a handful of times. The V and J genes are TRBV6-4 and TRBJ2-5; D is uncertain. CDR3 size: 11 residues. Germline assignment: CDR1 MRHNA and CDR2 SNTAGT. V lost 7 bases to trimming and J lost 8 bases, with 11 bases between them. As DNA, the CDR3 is TGTGCCAGCATCTGGGCCAGTACCCAGTACTTC. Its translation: CASIWASTQYF.

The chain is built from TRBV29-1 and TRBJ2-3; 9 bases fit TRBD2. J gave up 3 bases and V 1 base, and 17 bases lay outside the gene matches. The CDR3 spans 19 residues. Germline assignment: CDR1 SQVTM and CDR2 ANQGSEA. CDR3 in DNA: TGCAGCGTTGAAGGGAAGGGAGCGGGGGGACCCATGGGGACAGATACGCAGTATTTT. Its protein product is CSVEGKGAGGPMGTDTQYF.

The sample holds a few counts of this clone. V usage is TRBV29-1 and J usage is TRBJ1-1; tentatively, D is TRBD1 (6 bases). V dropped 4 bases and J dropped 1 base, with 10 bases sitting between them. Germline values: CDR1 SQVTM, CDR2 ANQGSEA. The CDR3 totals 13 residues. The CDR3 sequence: CSVVVRGNTEAFF. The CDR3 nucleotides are TGCAGCGTTGTAGTCAGGGGGAACACTGAAGCTTTCTTT. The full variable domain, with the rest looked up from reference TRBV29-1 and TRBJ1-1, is SAVISQKPSRDICQRGTSLTIQCQVDSQVTMMFWYRQQPGQSLTLIATANQGSEATYESGFVIDKFPISRPNLTFSTLTVSNMSPEDSSIYLCSVVVRGNTEAFFGQGTRLTVV.

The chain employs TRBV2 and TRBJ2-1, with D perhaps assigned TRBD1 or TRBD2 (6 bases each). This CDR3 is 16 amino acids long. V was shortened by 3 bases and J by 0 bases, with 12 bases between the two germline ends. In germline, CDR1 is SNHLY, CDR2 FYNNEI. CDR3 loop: CASSEFGGHSYNEQFF. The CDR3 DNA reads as TGTGCCAGCAGTGAGTTTGGGGGGCACTCCTACAATGAGCAGTTCTTC. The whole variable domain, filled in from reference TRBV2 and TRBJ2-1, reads EPEVTQTPSHQVTQMGQEVILRCVPISNHLYFYWYRQILGQKVEFLVSFYNNEISEKSEIFDDQFSVERPDGSNFTLKIRSTKLEDSAMYFCASSEFGGHSYNEQFFGPGTRLTVL.

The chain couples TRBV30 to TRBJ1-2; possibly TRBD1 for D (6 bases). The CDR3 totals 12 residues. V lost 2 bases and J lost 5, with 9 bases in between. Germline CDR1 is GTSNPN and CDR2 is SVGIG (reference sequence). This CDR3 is CAWSRTEYGYTF. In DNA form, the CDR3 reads TGTGCCTGGAGTAGGACAGAATATGGCTACACCTTC.

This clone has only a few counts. The DNA of the CDR3 is TGTGCCTGGGGGGGACACTACTACGAGCAGTACTTC. It codes for CAWGGHYYEQYF. This chain uses TRBV30 with TRBJ2-7, with a tentative D call TRBD1 (6 bases). Germline CDR1 reads GTSNPN; CDR2 reads SVGIG (reference sequence). The V gene lost 5 bases and the J gene lost 3 bases, with 11 bases spanning the gap. The CDR3 is made up of 12 amino acids. Together with reference TRBV30 and TRBJ2-7, the CDR3 gives the full variable domain: SQTIHQWPATLVQPVGSPLSLECTVEGTSNPNLYWYRQAAGRGLQLLFYSVGIGQISSEVPQNLSASRPQDRQFILSSKKLLLSDSGFYLCAWGGHYYEQYFGPGTRLTVT.

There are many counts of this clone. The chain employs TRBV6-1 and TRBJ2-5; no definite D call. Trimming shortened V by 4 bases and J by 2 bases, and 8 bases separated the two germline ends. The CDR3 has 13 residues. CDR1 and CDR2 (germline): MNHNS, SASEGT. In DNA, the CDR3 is TGTGCCAGCAGTGGACACCCACAAGAGACCCAGTACTTC. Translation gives CASSGHPQETQYF.

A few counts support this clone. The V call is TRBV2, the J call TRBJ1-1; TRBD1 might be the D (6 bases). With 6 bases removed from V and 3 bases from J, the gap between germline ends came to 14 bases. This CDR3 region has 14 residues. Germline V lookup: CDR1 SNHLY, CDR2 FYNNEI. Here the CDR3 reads CASRKRDIDTEAFF. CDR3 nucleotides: TGTGCCAGCAGAAAGCGGGACATCGACACTGAAGCTTTCTTT. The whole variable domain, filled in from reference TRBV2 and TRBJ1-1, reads EPEVTQTPSHQVTQMGQEVILRCVPISNHLYFYWYRQILGQKVEFLVSFYNNEISEKSEIFDDQFSVERPDGSNFTLKIRSTKLEDSAMYFCASRKRDIDTEAFFGQGTRLTVV.

The CDR3 loop is CASSEDRDGSPLHF. CDR3 nucleotides: TGTGCCAGCAGTGAAGACAGGGATGGTTCACCCCTCCACTTT. This chain joins TRBV2 and TRBJ1-6, with D perhaps TRBD1 (6 bases). Germline V gene lookup returns CDR1 SNHLY and CDR2 FYNNEI. V dropped 1 base and J dropped 9 bases, with 10 bases sitting between them. The CDR3 loop spans 14 amino acids.

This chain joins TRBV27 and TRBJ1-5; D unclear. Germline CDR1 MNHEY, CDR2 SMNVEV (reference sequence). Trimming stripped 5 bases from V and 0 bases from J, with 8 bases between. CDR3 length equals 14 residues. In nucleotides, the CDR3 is TGTGCCAGCAGTCTCGGGGATAGCAATCAGCCCCAGCATTTT. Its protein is CASSLGDSNQPQHF.

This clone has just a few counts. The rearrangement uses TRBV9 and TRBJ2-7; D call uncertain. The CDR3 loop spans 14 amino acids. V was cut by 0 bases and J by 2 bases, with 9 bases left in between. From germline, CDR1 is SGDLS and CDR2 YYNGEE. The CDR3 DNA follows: TGTGCCAGCAGCGTAGAGGTGGGAACCTACGAGCAGTACTTC. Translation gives CASSVEVGTYEQYF.

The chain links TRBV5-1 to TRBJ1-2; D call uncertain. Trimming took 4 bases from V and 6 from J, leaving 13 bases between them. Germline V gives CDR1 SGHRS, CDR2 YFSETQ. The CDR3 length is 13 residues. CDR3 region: CASSQERRNGYTF. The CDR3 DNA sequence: TGCGCCAGCAGCCAAGAACGGAGGAATGGCTACACCTTC.

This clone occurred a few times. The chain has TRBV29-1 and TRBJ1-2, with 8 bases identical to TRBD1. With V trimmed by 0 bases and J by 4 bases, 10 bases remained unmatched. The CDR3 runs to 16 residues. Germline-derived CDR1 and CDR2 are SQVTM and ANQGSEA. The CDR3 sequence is CSVEDQQGGLGYGYTF. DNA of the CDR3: TGCAGCGTTGAAGATCAACAGGGGGGTCTAGGCTATGGCTACACCTTC.

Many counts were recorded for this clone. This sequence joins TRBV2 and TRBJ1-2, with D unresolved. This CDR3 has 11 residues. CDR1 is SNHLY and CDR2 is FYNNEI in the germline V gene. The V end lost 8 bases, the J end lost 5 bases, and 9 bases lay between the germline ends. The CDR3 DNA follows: TGTGCCAGCGGGGAGAATTATGGCTACACCTTC. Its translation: CASGENYGYTF.

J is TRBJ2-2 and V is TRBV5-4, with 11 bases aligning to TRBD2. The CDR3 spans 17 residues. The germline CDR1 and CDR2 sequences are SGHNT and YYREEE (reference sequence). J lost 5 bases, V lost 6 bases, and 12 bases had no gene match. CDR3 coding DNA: TGTGCCAGCACCCCAGGTCGGGCTAGCGGGGGGACCGGGGAGCTGTTTTTT. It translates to CASTPGRASGGTGELFF.

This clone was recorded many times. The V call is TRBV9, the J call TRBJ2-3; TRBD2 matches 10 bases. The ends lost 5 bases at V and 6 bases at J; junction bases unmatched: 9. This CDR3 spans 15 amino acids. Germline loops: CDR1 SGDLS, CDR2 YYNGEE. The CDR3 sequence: CASSSSSGGLDTQYF. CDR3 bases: TGTGCCAGCAGTTCCTCTAGCGGGGGTTTGGATACGCAGTATTTT.

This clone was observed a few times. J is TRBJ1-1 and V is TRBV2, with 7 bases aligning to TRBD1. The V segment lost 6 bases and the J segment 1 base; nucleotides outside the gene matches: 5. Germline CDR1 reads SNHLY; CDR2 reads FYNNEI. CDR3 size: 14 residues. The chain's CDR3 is CASRGTEKNTEAFF. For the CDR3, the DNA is TGTGCCAGCAGGGGGACAGAAAAGAACACTGAAGCTTTCTTT. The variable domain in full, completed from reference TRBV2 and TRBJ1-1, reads EPEVTQTPSHQVTQMGQEVILRCVPISNHLYFYWYRQILGQKVEFLVSFYNNEISEKSEIFDDQFSVERPDGSNFTLKIRSTKLEDSAMYFCASRGTEKNTEAFFGQGTRLTVV.

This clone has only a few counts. The CDR3 DNA is TGCAGCGTGGAAAGGACAGGGGTCAACAATGAGCAGTTCTTC. The encoded protein is CSVERTGVNNEQFF. V usage is TRBV29-1 and J usage is TRBJ2-1, with 9 positions matching TRBD1. This CDR3 is built from 14 residues. The trim removed 6 bases at V and 5 bases at J, leaving 8 bases unmatched. Germline V gene sequence: CDR1 SQVTM, CDR2 ANQGSEA.

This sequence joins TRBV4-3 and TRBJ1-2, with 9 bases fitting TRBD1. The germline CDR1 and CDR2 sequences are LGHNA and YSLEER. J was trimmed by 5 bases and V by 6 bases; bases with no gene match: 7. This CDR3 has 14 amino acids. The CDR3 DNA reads TGCGCCAGCAGGGTAGGACAGGGGAGTTATGGCTACACCTTC. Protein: CASRVGQGSYGYTF.

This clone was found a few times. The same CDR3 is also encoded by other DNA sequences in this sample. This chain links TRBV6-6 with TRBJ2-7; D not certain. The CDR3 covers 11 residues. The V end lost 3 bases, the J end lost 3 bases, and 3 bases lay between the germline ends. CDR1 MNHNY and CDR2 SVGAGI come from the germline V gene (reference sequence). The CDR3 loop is CASSYNYEQYF. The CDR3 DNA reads TGTGCCAGCAGTTATAACTACGAGCAGTACTTC.

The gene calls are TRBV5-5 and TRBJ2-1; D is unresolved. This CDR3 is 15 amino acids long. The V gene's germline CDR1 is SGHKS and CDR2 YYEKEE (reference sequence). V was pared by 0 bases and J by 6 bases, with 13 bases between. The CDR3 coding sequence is TGTGCCAGCAGCTTGGCAATGGTACAAATCAATGAGCAGTTCTTC. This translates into CASSLAMVQINEQFF. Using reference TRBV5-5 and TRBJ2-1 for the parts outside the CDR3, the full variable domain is DAGVTQSPTHLIKTRGQQVTLRCSPISGHKSVSWYQQVLGQGPQFIFQYYEKEERGRGNFPDRFSARQFPNYSSELNVNALLLGDSALYLCASSLAMVQINEQFFGPGTRLTVL.

CDR3 sequence (DNA): TGTGCCAGCAGTTTTTACACTGGGGACCTCCAAGAGACCCAGTACTTC. Amino acids: CASSFYTGDLQETQYF. The chain has TRBV5-6 and TRBJ2-5; D may match TRBD1 or TRBD2 (5 bases each). CDR1 is SGHDT and CDR2 is YYEEEE in the germline V gene. V lost 5 bases and J lost 1, with 18 bases in between. This CDR3 contains 16 residues. Full variable domain (missing parts from reference TRBV5-6 and TRBJ2-5): DAGVTQSPTHLIKTRGQQVTLRCSPKSGHDTVSWYQQALGQGPQFIFQYYEEEERQRGNFPDRFSGHQFPNYSSELNVNALLLGDSALYLCASSFYTGDLQETQYFGPGTRLLVL.

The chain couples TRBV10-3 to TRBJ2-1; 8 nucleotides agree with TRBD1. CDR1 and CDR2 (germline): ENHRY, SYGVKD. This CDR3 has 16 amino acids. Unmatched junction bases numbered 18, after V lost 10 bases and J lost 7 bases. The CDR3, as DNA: TGTGCCACACAACCAACCAAAGACAGGGGCAGGAATGAGCAGTTCTTC. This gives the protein CATQPTKDRGRNEQFF.

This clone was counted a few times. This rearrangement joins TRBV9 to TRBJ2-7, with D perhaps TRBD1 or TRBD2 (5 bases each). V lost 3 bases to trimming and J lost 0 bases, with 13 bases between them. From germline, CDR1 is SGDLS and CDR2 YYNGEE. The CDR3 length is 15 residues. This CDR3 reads CASSEAGAHSYEQYF. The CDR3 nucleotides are TGTGCCAGCAGCGAGGCCGGGGCCCACTCCTACGAGCAGTACTTC.